These T cell receptor beta chains were read from a single sample in a study of blood T cell repertoires in COVID-19. The protocol was immunoSEQ multiplex PCR, while the TCRdb copy is restricted to in-frame clones and leaves out a portion. The table records approximately 100,000 clones, approximately 80% of them present only once. The source material was peripheral blood. These receptors all stem from a man between 65 and 85 years old with active or convalescent COVID-19. CDR3s include the opening cysteine and the closing phenylalanine or tryptophan. Fields, in order: clone size, J gene, D gene, V gene, CDR3 DNA, CDR3 protein. D genes are given only for firm matches. Size values are once, few and many counts, or a class for expanded clones, and some rows have none.

few TRBJ2-3 TRBD2 TRBV25-1 TGTGCCAGCAGTAGGAGTAGCGGGAGGACAGATACGCAGTATTTT CASSRSSGRTDTQYF
- TRBJ2-5 - TRBV27 TGTGCCAGCAGAACTCAGACAGCGACGGTAGAGACCCAGTACTTC CASRTQTATVETQYF
- TRBJ2-4 TRBD2 TRBV20-1 TGCAGTGCTAGGGGAGGGGACATTCAGTACTTC CSARGGDIQYF
- TRBJ1-3 - TRBV29-1 TGCAGCGTTGAACTGACAGCGCCTTCTGGAAACACCATATATTTT CSVELTAPSGNTIYF
once TRBJ2-2 - TRBV4-3 TGCGCCAGCAGCCCTAATTTAAGAGGGCTGACAGGAGCAAGCACCGGGGAGCTGTTTTTT CASSPNLRGLTGASTGELFF
- TRBJ1-5 TRBD1 TRBV10-2 TGCGCCAGCAGGGGACAGGCCTATCAGCCCCAGCATTTT CASRGQAYQPQHF
- TRBJ1-1 - TRBV5-8 TGTGCCAGCAGCTTGGCGCTAGTCCTGAACACTGAAGCTTTCTTT CASSLALVLNTEAFF
- TRBJ1-3 TRBD1 TRBV29-1 TGCAGCGTTTCCCCCCCAGGGGGAAGGGGAAACACCATATATTTT CSVSPPGGRGNTIYF
- TRBJ2-3 TRBD2 TRBV6-2/TRBV6-3 TGTGCCAGCAGTCAGGTAGCGGGTCTTAGCACAGATACGCAGTATTTT CASSQVAGLSTDTQYF
- TRBJ1-4 TRBD1 TRBV19 TGTGCCAGTAGGCAAGTTCACAGGGGGTTTAATGAAAAACTGTTTTTT CASRQVHRGFNEKLFF
few TRBJ1-1 TRBD1 TRBV11-3 TGTGCCAGCAGCCTGGGACAGGGTTATACTGAAGCTTTCTTT CASSLGQGYTEAFF
- TRBJ2-6 TRBD1 TRBV9 TGTGCCAGCAGCGTAGCGGGACAGGGGTTTGGGGCCAACGTCCTGACTTTC CASSVAGQGFGANVLTF
few TRBJ1-2 - TRBV19 TGTGCCAGTAGTCCACGACAGAGTGGCTACACCTTC CASSPRQSGYTF
once TRBJ1-2 TRBD1 TRBV9 TGTGCCAGCAGCCGACAGGGAGGTGTGGAGGGCTACACCTTC CASSRQGGVEGYTF
few TRBJ2-3 TRBD1 TRBV9 TGTGCCAGCAGCGTCGGGACAGGGTGGACAGATACGCAGTATTTT CASSVGTGWTDTQYF
- TRBJ2-5 TRBD1 TRBV10-3 TGTGCCTCATCAGGGGGACCTCAGGGTAGGGAGACCCAGTACTTC CASSGGPQGRETQYF
- TRBJ2-3 - TRBV2 TGTGCCAGCAGTGAAATTGGGGCAGGGAGGATGGCGCAGTATTTT CASSEIGAGRMAQYF
- TRBJ2-5 TRBD1 TRBV15 TGTGCCACCAGCAGCCGGGACAGGGGTTATGAGACCCAGTACTTC CATSSRDRGYETQYF
few TRBJ2-1 - TRBV29-1 TGCAGCGTTGATGGTCAGTCCTACAATGAGCAGTTCTTC CSVDGQSYNEQFF
once TRBJ1-2 TRBD1 TRBV6-5 TGTGCCAGCAAGAACAGGGGAGCCTATGGCTACACCTTC CASKNRGAYGYTF
- TRBJ2-1 - TRBV11-3 TGTGCCAGCAGCCCCCGGGGGGCCACCCACAATGAGCAGTTCTTC CASSPRGATHNEQFF
- TRBJ1-5 TRBD1 TRBV19 TGTGCCAGTAGTATAGGCCGGACAGGGGGCGCGGGCAATCAGCCCCAGCATTTT CASSIGRTGGAGNQPQHF
- TRBJ1-6 - TRBV4-3 TGCGCCAGCAGCCAAGAACTCATTAATTCACCCCTCCACTTT CASSQELINSPLHF
- TRBJ1-1 - TRBV5-1 TGCGCCAGCAGCCGGACAGTTAGTGGACCTGAAGCTTTCTTT CASSRTVSGPEAFF
- TRBJ2-3 - TRBV19 TGTGCCAGTAGTACAAGATCGACGGCGAGGGGCACAGATACGCAGTATTTT CASSTRSTARGTDTQYF
- TRBJ2-2 TRBD2 TRBV2 TGTGCCAGCGGTCTAGCGGGGGCCAACACCGGGGAGCTGTTTTTT CASGLAGANTGELFF
- TRBJ1-4 TRBD1 TRBV6-6 TGTGCCAGCAGTACAGGGGCTAATGAAAAACTGTTTTTT CASSTGANEKLFF
once TRBJ2-7 TRBD2 TRBV6-6 TGTGCCAGCAGTTACCCGCGGGGGGACCGCGACGAGCAGTACTTC CASSYPRGDRDEQYF
- TRBJ2-5 TRBD1 TRBV4-1 TGCGCCAGCAGCCAAGGGCCGACGCAGGGGGTGGAGACCCAGTACTTC CASSQGPTQGVETQYF
- TRBJ1-5 - TRBV3-1/TRBV3-2 TGTGCCAGCAGCCAAGGACAGACCTATAGCAATCAGCCCCAGCATTTT CASSQGQTYSNQPQHF
- TRBJ2-7 TRBD1 TRBV12-5 TGTGCTAGTGGTTCAACATCGACAGGGGGTTGGTACGAGCAGTACTTC CASGSTSTGGWYEQYF
- TRBJ2-1 - TRBV7-9 TGTGCCAGCAAGGCGGGGCGGGGGCCCCCGGGTGAGCAGTTCTTC CASKAGRGPPGEQFF
- TRBJ2-2 TRBD1 TRBV27 TGTGCCAGCAGTCGCCGACAGGGTCAATACACCGGGGAGCTGTTTTTT CASSRRQGQYTGELFF
- TRBJ1-2 TRBD1 TRBV6-5 TGTGCCAGCAGTTACTCGGCAGGGGGGAACTATGGCTACACCTTC CASSYSAGGNYGYTF
- TRBJ1-2 - TRBV5-8 TGTGCCAGCAGCCCCGGACAGAAGAATGGCTACACCTTC CASSPGQKNGYTF
- TRBJ1-2 TRBD1 TRBV5-1 TGCGCCAGCAGCTTGGCGGGACAGCAGTTTGGCTACACCTTC CASSLAGQQFGYTF
- TRBJ1-5 - TRBV9 TGTGCCAGCAGCGTGCTTTCGGGAGAAAAAGGGGCCCTCCTACGCAATCAGCCCCAGCATTTT CASSVLSGEKGALLRNQPQHF
- TRBJ2-1 - TRBV6-5 TGTGCCAGCAGGCAGGGTCGAGGTTACAATGAGCAGTTCTTC CASRQGRGYNEQFF
- TRBJ2-7 TRBD2 TRBV11-2 TGTGCCAGCAGCTTAGTCGTAGGGCTAGCGGGGACCTACGAGCAGTACTTC CASSLVVGLAGTYEQYF
once TRBJ1-1 - TRBV20-1 TGCAGTGCCATGGAGCACACTGAAGCTTTCTTT CSAMEHTEAFF
- TRBJ2-1 TRBD2 TRBV11-3 TGTGCCAGCAGCTTAGTTGGCCTAGCGGGGGGGCAGTTCTTC CASSLVGLAGGQFF
- TRBJ1-5 TRBD1 TRBV30 TGTGCCTGGAGTGTCTCTTTCACAGGGGGCTATAGCAATCAGCCCCAGCATTTT CAWSVSFTGGYSNQPQHF
- TRBJ2-7 - TRBV5-1 TGCGCCAGCAGCTTGTCTGAGCTCTACGAAAAGCAGTACTTC CASSLSELYEKQYF
- TRBJ1-5 - TRBV7-8 TGTGCCAGCAGCCCTGGGACACACTTCAGCAATCAGCCCCAGCATTTT CASSPGTHFSNQPQHF
- TRBJ1-5 TRBD1 TRBV2 TGTGCCAGCTTGGGACAGGGGTTTGGTCAGCCCCAGCATTTT CASLGQGFGQPQHF
- TRBJ2-7 - TRBV19 TGTGCCAGTAGTACTCGGGGCTACGAGCAGTACTTC CASSTRGYEQYF
- TRBJ2-3 TRBD2 TRBV19 TGTGCCAGTAGTCCAGCTCGACTAGCGGGGGGGGCAGATACGCAGTATTTT CASSPARLAGGADTQYF
- TRBJ2-3 TRBD2 TRBV7-3 TGTGCCAGCAGCGTCGACGGTAGCGGGGGGGCGACAGATACGCAGTATTTT CASSVDGSGGATDTQYF